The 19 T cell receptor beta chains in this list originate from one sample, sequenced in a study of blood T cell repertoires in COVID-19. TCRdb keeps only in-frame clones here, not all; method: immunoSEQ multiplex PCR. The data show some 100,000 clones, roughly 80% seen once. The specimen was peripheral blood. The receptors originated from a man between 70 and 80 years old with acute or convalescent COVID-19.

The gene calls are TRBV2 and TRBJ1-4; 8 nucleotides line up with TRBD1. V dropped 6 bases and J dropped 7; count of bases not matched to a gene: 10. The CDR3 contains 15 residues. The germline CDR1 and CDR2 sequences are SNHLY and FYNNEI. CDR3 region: CASSGYRGESEKLFF. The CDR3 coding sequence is TGTGCCAGCAGCGGGTACAGGGGGGAGAGTGAAAAACTGTTTTTT.

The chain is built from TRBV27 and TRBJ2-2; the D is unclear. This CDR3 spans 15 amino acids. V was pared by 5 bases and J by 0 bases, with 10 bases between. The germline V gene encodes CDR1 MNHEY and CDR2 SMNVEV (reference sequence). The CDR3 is CASSQARTNTGELFF. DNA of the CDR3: TGTGCCAGCAGTCAGGCACGAACGAACACCGGGGAGCTGTTTTTT.

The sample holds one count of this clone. The CDR3 reads CASSSWSLSMGYTF. The CDR3 DNA sequence: TGTGCCAGCAGCTCGTGGAGTCTTTCTATGGGCTACACCTTC. The chain recombines TRBV7-9 with TRBJ1-2; no clear D. Germline-derived CDR1 and CDR2 are SEHNR and FQNEAQ (reference sequence). The CDR3 totals 14 residues. The V gene lost 4 bases and the J gene lost 8 bases, with 17 bases spanning the gap.

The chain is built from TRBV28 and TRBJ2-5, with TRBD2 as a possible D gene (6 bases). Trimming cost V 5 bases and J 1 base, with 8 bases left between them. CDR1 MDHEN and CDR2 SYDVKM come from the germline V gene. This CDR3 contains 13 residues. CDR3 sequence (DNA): TGTGCCAGCAGTCTGGGGGGCCAAGAGACCCAGTACTTC. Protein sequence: CASSLGGQETQYF.

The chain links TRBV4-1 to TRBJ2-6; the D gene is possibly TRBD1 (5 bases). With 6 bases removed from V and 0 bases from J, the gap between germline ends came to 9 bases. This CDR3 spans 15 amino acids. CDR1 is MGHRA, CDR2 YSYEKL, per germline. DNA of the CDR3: TGCGCCAGCAGTTCAGGGTTCTCTGGGGCCAACGTCCTGACTTTC. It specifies CASSSGFSGANVLTF.

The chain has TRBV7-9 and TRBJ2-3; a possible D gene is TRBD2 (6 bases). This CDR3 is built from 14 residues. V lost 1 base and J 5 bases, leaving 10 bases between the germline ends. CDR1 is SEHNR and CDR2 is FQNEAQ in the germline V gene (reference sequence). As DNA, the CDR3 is TGTGCCAGCAGCTTAGATGTGGGGGGAGATACGCAGTATTTT. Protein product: CASSLDVGGDTQYF.

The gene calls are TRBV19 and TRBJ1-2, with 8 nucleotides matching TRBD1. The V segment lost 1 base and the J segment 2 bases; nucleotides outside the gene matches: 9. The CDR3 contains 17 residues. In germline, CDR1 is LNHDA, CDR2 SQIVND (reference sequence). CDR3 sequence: CASSIGLTGEGNYGYTF. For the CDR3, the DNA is TGTGCCAGTAGTATAGGTTTGACAGGGGAAGGCAACTATGGCTACACCTTC.

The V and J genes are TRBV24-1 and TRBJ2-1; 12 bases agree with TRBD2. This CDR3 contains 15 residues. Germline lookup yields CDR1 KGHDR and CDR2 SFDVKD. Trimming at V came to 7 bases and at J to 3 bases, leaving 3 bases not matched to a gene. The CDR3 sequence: CATRTSGGLYNEQFF. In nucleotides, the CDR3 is TGTGCCACCAGGACTAGCGGGGGACTCTACAATGAGCAGTTCTTC.

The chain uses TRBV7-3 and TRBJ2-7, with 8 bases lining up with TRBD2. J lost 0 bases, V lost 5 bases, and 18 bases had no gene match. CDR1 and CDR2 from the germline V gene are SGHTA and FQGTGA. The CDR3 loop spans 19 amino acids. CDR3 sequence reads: CASSPRSGGGSASSYEQYF. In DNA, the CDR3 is TGTGCCAGCAGCCCCCGCAGCGGGGGCGGGAGTGCCAGCTCCTACGAGCAGTACTTC.

The DNA for the CDR3 is TGTGCCAGCAGCTTAACCACTGGGACTAGGGCACAAGAGACCCAGTACTTC. Translating it yields CASSLTTGTRAQETQYF. The chain recombines TRBV7-3 with TRBJ2-5; TRBD2 aligns across 8 bases. Germline V CDR1 and CDR2: SGHTA, FQGTGA. V gave up 0 bases and J gave up 2 bases; unmatched junction bases: 8. This CDR3 is 17 amino acids long. The full variable domain, rest sourced from reference TRBV7-3 and TRBJ2-5, is GAGVSQTPSNKVTEKGKYVELRCDPISGHTALYWYRQSLGQGPEFLIYFQGTGAADDSGLPNDRFFAVRPEGSVSTLKIQRTERGDSAVYLCASSLTTGTRAQETQYFGPGTRLLVL.

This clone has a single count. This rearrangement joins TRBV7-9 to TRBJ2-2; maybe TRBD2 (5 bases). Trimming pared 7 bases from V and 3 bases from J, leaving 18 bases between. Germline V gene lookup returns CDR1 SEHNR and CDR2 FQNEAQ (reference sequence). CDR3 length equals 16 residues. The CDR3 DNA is TGTGCCAGCACCTCCGGGTGGGGAGTAGACACCGGGGAGCTGTTTTTT. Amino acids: CASTSGWGVDTGELFF.

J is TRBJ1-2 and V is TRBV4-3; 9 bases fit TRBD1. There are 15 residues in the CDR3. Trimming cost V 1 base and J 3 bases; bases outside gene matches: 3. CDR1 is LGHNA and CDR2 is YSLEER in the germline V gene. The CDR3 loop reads CASSQGQGGHYGYTF. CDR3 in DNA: TGCGCCAGCAGCCAAGGACAGGGGGGACACTATGGCTACACCTTC.

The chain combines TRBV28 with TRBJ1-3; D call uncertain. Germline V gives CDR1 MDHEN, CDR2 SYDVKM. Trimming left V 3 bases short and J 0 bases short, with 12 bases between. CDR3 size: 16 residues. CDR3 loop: CASSLEARPSGNTIYF. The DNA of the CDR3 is TGTGCCAGCAGTTTGGAGGCCAGACCCTCTGGAAACACCATATATTTT.

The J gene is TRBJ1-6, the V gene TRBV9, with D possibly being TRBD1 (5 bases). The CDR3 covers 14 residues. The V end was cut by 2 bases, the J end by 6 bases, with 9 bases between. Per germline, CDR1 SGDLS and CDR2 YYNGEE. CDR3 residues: CASSVGQTNSPLHF. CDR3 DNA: TGTGCCAGCAGCGTCGGACAAACTAATTCACCCCTCCACTTT.

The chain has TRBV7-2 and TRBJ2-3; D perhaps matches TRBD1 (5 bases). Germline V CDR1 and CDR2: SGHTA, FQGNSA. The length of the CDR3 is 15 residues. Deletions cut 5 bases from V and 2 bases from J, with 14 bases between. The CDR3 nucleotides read TGTGCCAGCAGCCCCAGGGTAATAATCACAGATACGCAGTATTTT. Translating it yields CASSPRVIITDTQYF.

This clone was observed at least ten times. CDR3 residues: CASSKRGALNTEAFF. CDR3 coding DNA: TGTGCCAGTAGTAAACGCGGAGCCTTGAACACTGAAGCTTTCTTT. This chain joins TRBV19 and TRBJ1-1; D is undetermined. Trimming stripped 4 bases from V and 0 bases from J, with 12 bases between. The CDR3 runs 15 residues. CDR1 LNHDA and CDR2 SQIVND come from the germline V gene (reference sequence).

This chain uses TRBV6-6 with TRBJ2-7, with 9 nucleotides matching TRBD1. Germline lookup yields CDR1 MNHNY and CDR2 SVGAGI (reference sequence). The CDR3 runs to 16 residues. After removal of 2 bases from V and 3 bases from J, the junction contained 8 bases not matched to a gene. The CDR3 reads CASSYGYRDRVYEQYF. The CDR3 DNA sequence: TGTGCCAGCAGTTACGGTTACCGGGACAGGGTCTACGAGCAGTACTTC.

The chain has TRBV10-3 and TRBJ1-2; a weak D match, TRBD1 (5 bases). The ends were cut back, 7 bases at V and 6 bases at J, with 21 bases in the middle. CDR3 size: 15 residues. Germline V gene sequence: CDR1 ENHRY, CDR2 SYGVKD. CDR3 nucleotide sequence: TGTGCCATCACTCCCGGGGGGGGTGGGGACGATGGCTACACCTTC. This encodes CAITPGGGGDDGYTF.

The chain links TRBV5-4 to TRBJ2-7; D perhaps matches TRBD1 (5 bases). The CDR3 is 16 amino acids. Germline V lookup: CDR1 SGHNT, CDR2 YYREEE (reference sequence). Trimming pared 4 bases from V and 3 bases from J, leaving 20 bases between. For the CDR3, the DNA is TGTGCCAGCAGCCCCGCCCCGAAGGGTCAGGGCTACGAGCAGTACTTC. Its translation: CASSPAPKGQGYEQYF.